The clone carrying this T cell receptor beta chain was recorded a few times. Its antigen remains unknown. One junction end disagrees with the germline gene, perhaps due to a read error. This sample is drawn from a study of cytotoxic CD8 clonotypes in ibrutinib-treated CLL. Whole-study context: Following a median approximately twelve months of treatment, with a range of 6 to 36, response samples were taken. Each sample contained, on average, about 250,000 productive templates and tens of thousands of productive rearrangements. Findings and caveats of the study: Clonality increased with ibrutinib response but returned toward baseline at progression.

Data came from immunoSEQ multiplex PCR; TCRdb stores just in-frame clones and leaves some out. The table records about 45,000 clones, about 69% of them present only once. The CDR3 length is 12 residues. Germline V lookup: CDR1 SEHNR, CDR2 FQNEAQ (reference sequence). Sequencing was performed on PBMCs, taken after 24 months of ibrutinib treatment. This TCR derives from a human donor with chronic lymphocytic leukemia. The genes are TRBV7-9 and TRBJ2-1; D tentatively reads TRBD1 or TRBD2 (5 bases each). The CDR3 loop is CASSLIGPEGIF. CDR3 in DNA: TGTGCCAGCAGCTTAATTGGCCCAGAGGGGATCTTC.